This entry is about one T cell receptor (beta chain). Its antigen is not identified. Profiled with immunoSEQ multiplex PCR; TCRdb holds only in-frame clones, not every one. The repertoire consists of 150,000 or so clones, with 85% to 95% occurring once and the leading ten covering roughly 1.6%. This sample was taken from a study of T cell responses to AZD1222 COVID-19 vaccine. The germline V gene encodes CDR1 SGHRS and CDR2 YFSETQ. The V segment lost 4 bases and the J segment 7 bases; nucleotides outside the gene matches: 13. CDR3 length equals 16 residues. Study outcomes and limitations: An increase in Spike-specific TCR breadth and depth was observed after two AZD1222 doses. It should be noted that donors were predominantly white British and more often female, and clonal diversity was possibly underestimated. Baseline seropositivity characterized only a handful of AZD1222 recipients. A reported finding is that nearly half of spike-specific TCRs target unmutated variant regions.

The sequences come from peripheral blood, collected 28 days after the second AZD1222 dose. The chain combines TRBV5-1 with TRBJ2-1; 8 bases map to TRBD2. The receptor's source is an adult who received the AZD1222 COVID-19 vaccine. CDR3 in amino acids: CASSTTSGPTGNEQFF. CDR3 nucleotide sequence: TGCGCCAGCAGCACCACTAGCGGTCCGACCGGGAATGAGCAGTTCTTC.